This T cell receptor beta chain was sequenced for a study of OX40 agonist ivuxolimab in advanced cancers. Study-level background: In three patients, partial responses were observed, one with hepatocellular carcinoma and two with cutaneous melanoma.

CDR1 is LGHNA, CDR2 YNFKEQ, per germline. Trimming removed 0 bases at V and 6 bases at J, with 9 bases between. CDR3 length: 13 residues. Exclusion of a patient followed from autoimmune disease history or systemic immunosuppression. Clones were read by immunoSEQ multiplex PCR, and TCRdb kept only the in-frame ones, dropping some. The sample includes fewer than 45,000 clones, 89% seen only once; the top ten take around 0.6%. The chain has TRBV4-2 and TRBJ2-7; D is possibly TRBD1 or TRBD2 (5 bases each). The input for sequencing was CD4+ or CD8+ T cells sorted from blood, taken in a trial of the OX40 agonist ivuxolimab. The receptor was isolated from an adult with an advanced solid tumor such as melanoma, head and neck, liver or kidney cancer. CDR3 bases: TGTGCCAGCAGCCAAGAAAGGGGACGCGAGCAGTACTTC. Translated: CASSQERGREQYF.